This paragraph covers one T cell receptor beta chain sequence. Barcoded TCR alpha and TCR beta cDNA libraries with UMIs came from 5'RACE using constant-segment primers. TCRdb redid the calling of the 5' RACE reads with MiXCR, one entry per CDR3 protein. The sample includes fewer than 350,000 distinct CDR3 sequences, more than 15% of them seen just once. The CDR3 contains 15 residues. The V gene's germline CDR1 is SGDLS and CDR2 YYNGEE. The V gene lost 0 bases and the J gene lost 2 bases, with 11 bases spanning the gap. The data were taken from a study of T-cell memory formation after mild COVID-19. V usage is TRBV9 and J usage is TRBJ1-2, with D uncertain. This TCR was recovered from a man younger than 35 who had mild COVID-19 (a few samples of this study predate the infection). Cell type and time point are not known. Sample: PBMCs or a T cell subset sorted from them (not recorded which). The CDR3 region has the DNA TGTGCCAGCAGCGTAGTTGTGGGGAGCAACTATGGCTACACCTTC. Residues: CASSVVVGSNYGYTF.